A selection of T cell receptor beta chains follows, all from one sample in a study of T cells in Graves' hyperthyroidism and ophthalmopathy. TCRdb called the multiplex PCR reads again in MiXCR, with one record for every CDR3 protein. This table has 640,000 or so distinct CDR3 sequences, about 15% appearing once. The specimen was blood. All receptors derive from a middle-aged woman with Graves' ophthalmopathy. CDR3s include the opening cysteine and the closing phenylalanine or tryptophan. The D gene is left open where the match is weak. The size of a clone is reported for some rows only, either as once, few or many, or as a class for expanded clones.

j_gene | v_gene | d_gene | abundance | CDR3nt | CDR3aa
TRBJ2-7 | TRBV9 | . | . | TGTGCCAGCAGCCCCCAGTTATCCTACGAGCAGTACTTC | CASSPQLSYEQYF
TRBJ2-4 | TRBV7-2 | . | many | TGTGCCAGCAGCTTAGCGAGGGAGCAACAGTACTTC | CASSLAREQQYF
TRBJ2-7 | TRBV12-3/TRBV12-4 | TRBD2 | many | TGTGCCAGCAGCTCAAATAGCGGGAGGGGGTACGAGCAGTACTTC | CASSSNSGRGYEQYF
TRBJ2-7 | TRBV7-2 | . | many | TGTGCCAGCAGCTTATACTCACCATCCTACGAGCAGTACTTC | CASSLYSPSYEQYF
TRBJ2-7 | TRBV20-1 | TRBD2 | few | TGCAGTGCTAAGACCGGGACTAGCGGATCCTACGAGCAGTACTTC | CSAKTGTSGSYEQYF
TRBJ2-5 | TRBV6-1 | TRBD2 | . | TGTGCCAGCAGTGGCGGGAGCTGGGGAGAGACCCAGTACTTC | CASSGGSWGETQYF
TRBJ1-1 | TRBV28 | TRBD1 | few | TGTGCCAGCAGTTTATGGGGGACAGCCACTGAAGCTTTCTTT | CASSLWGTATEAFF
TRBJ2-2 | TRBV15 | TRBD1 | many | TGTGCCACCAGCAGAGATTATCGGACAGGGGGGCGGGGAAACACCGGGGAGCTGTTTTTT | CATSRDYRTGGRGNTGELFF
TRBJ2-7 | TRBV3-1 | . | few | TGTGCCAGCAGCCAAGATCGGACGGGGAGCTCCTACGAGCAGTACTTC | CASSQDRTGSSYEQYF
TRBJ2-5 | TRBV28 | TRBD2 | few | TGTGCCAGCAGGCCGGGACTAGCGGGAGGGCTGGAGACCCAGTACTTC | CASRPGLAGGLETQYF
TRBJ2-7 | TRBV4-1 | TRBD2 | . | TGCGCCAGCAGCCTCGAAGGGACTAGCGGGAGTTGGGAGCAGTACTTC | CASSLEGTSGSWEQYF
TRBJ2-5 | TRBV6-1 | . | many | TGTGCCAGCACACCACAAATTACCCAAGAGACCCAGTACTTC | CASTPQITQETQYF
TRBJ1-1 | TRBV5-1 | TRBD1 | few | TGCGCCAACAGCTGGGGACAGGCGAACACTGAAGCTTTCTTT | CANSWGQANTEAFF
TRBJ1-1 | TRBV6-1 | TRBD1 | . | TGTGCCAGCAGGACAGGGGGATACACTGAAGCTTTCTTT | CASRTGGYTEAFF
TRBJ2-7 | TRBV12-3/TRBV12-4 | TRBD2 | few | TGTGCCAGCAGTCCCGGAGGACTAGCCTACGAGCAGTACTTC | CASSPGGLAYEQYF
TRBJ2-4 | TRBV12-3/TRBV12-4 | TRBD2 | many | TGTGCCAGCAGTTCTGGACTAGCGATGGACATTCAGTACTTC | CASSSGLAMDIQYF
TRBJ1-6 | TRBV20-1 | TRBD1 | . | TGCAGTGCGCCTCCGGGACAGGGGAATTCACCCCTCCACTTT | CSAPPGQGNSPLHF
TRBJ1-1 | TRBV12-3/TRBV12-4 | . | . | TGTGCCAGCACCCCCAGAAGAGGCACTGAAGCTTTCTTT | CASTPRRGTEAFF
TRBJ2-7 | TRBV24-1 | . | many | TGTGCCACCAGTGCTGAAGGACAGCTCCCGGGCGAGCAGTACTTC | CATSAEGQLPGEQYF
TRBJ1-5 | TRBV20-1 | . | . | TGCAGTGCTAGGGGCAGGGAAAGGGATCAGCCCCAGCATTTT | CSARGRERDQPQHF
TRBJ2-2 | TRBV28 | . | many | TGTGCCAGCAGTTTATACGCCGGGGAGCTGTTTTTT | CASSLYAGELFF
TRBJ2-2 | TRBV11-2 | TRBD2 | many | TGTGCCAGCAGCAGGACTAGCGGGAGTGTGACCGGGGAGCTGTTTTTT | CASSRTSGSVTGELFF
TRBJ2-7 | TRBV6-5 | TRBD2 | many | TGTGCCAGCAGTTGGGGACTAGCGGGGAACTACGAGCAGTACTTC | CASSWGLAGNYEQYF
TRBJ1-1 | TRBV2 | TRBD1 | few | TGTGCCAGCAGTGGGACAGGGTACGCTGAAGCTTTCTTT | CASSGTGYAEAFF
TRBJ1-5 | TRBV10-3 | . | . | TGTGCCATCATGCGGGGGCTTGATCAGCCCCAGCATTTT | CAIMRGLDQPQHF
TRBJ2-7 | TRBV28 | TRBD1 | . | TGTGCCAGCAGTTTGACAGGGATCGACTACGAGCGGTACTTC | CASSLTGIDYERYF
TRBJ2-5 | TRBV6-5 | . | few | TGTGCCAGCAGTTACTCGGTCCGGGGGGCCCGGGAGACCCAGTACTTC | CASSYSVRGARETQYF
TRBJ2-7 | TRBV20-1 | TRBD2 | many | TGCAGTGCTAGAGCTGGCGGGGGGTTGTACGAGCAGTACTTC | CSARAGGGLYEQYF